The following is a T cell receptor beta chain sequence with its context. As originally analysed: Cell counts per sample came from amplifying reference gene primers. Sequencing was performed with immunoSEQ multiplex PCR; in TCRdb, only in-frame clones are kept and a portion is missing. V and J calls and clone size are copied from that table; D and trimming were computed from the DNA. This sample has about half a million clones, with approximately 85% found just once. J lost 3 bases, V lost 2 bases, and 10 bases had no gene match. This CDR3 is 18 amino acids long. The germline V gene encodes CDR1 SGHVS and CDR2 FQNEAQ. This specimen comes from a study of blood T cell repertoires in COVID-19. Study overall: Acute and convalescent COVID-19 specimens originated in the United States, Italy and Spain.

The sample comprised peripheral blood. This chain connects TRBV7-8 to TRBJ2-2; 9 nucleotides line up with TRBD2. The sequence derives from a human donor in a cohort sampled during active COVID-19. The chain's CDR3 is CASSLIAGGPRDTGELFF. The CDR3 DNA is TGTGCCAGCAGCTTAATCGCGGGAGGGCCTCGGGACACCGGGGAGCTGTTTTTT.